This TCR beta chain was observed in a study of T cells in Graves' hyperthyroidism and ophthalmopathy. RNA transcripts were the template for amplifying TCR beta CDR3 regions. First-round RT-PCR with HTBI primers amplified the TCR CDR3 region. Each CDR3 protein is one row after TCRdb ran MiXCR on the multiplex PCR reads. This sample has 250,000 to 300,000 distinct CDR3 sequences, with 13% found just once. This clonotype has more than one count but fewer than ten. Germline lookup yields CDR1 LGHNA and CDR2 YNFKEQ. V lost 0 bases to trimming and J lost 6 bases; unmatched junction nucleotides: 6. The CDR3 loop spans 16 amino acids.

The rearrangement uses TRBV4-2 and TRBJ2-7; 12 bases align to TRBD1. The sample was blood. The clonotype comes from a woman under 40 with Graves' hyperthyroidism that later progressed to Graves' ophthalmopathy. CDR3 bases: TGTGCCAGCAGCCAAGATGGGACAGGGGGCTGGCCCGAGCAGTACTTC. It yields the protein CASSQDGTGGWPEQYF.